The TCR beta chain described here comes from a study of cytomegalovirus exposure and HLA in healthy donors (dated by TCRdb to 2016 to 2017). General notes on the study: According to an earlier analysis of 450 to 650 of the donors, about 179 million T cells yielded roughly 110 million unique TCR beta sequences and approximately 280 Gb of sequence data. A later genetic analysis took genome-wide SNP genotypes for about 55% of the 666 donors and used that subset as a discovery cohort. To study patterns of TCR occurrence, a later analysis re-analyzed previously published TCR beta repertoires from 666 donors and added high-resolution HLA genotyping. The study aimed to test whether signatures of past pathogen exposure could be identified by cataloging public T cell receptors. In an earlier analysis of more than 550 of the donors, high-throughput TCR beta sequencing was used to judge whether each TCR beta V gene segment behaved as functional or pseudogenic. To predict cytomegalovirus infection status, the study brought together high-throughput TCR immunosequencing, statistical association of individual TCRs with disease status, and machine learning. Rather than using new phenotypic data, the later analysis identified candidate immune exposures from TCR beta sequences and from how often those sequences occurred across donors. Using immunosequencing, the study profiled T cell repertoires from 500 to 800 subjects and related those repertoires to cytomegalovirus serostatus. All discovery cohort repertoires had been generated using a single sequencing platform. Across some 400 genotyped donors of the cohort, an average of about 200,000 unique TCR beta nucleotide sequences per donor were sequenced, and around 19% of those sequences were non-productive. The genetic ancestry cluster associated with self-reported Caucasian donors included around 76% of the 398 genotyped donors. Alongside the repertoire data, information on donor age, sex, ethnicity and CMV serostatus was compiled. An early release that covered 640 HLA-typed donors contained approximately 300 gigabases of sequencing data and some 87 million unique TCR sequences. A separate validation cohort of roughly 130 different subjects was used in addition to the approximately 700-subject first cohort. Several DR-DQ haplotypes were handled as single units for association and clustering because linkage in the cohort was strong. HLA typing covered class I and class II loci at four-digit resolution. The number of donors typed differed by locus, with 629-630 for A, B, C, DRB1 and DQB1, about 500 for DQA1, 600 to 610 for DPA1, and approximately 470 for DPB1. Results the study describes overall, beyond this receptor: The study listed 164 TCR beta chains as associated with cytomegalovirus. A cluster of highly shared sequence variants was judged likely to be a technical artifact of the sequencing pipeline. In this cohort, only TCR beta chains were sequenced, and detectable features were limited by the absence of alpha or paired-chain data. CMV serostatus was the only immune exposure information available for the cohort. A later analysis found that TCR association rates varied across HLA loci, with DRB1 alleles showing the most associated TCRs and HLA-C alleles the fewest. A later analysis found that HLA-associated TCR beta chains were more clonally expanded and had lower generation probabilities than equally common non-associated chains. Linkage disequilibrium might explain the correlated functional status among segregating V segments, but an unknown experimental factor could not be excluded. Roughly uniform sequencing depth across donors was assumed in presence/absence analyses, although this assumption may not hold. Three of the identified cytomegalovirus-associated TCR beta chains were confirmed in vitro to be specific for cytomegalovirus antigens. In a later analysis, most CMV-associated TCR beta chains were found to appear HLA-restricted, with HLA associations seemingly driven largely by CMV exposure. Because HLA typing was missing for some donors at each locus, association tests included only the typed subset. While some public TCRs were present in many individuals, most TCR sequences turned up only very rarely across donors. A further reported finding was that TCR beta sequences accurately predicted the HLA-A and HLA-B alleles for most subjects in the first cohort. Compared with the approximately 600-donor mean, donors in an Asian-associated ancestry cluster had fewer N-insertions in productive TCRs, according to a later genetic analysis. Broadly in line with IMGT annotations, most TCR beta V segments showed up in productive rearrangements about 87% or about 30% of the time in an earlier analysis of 587 of the donors. Assigning TCR associations to individual alleles was difficult when HLA alleles, especially DR and DQ, strongly co-occurred. It was suggested by the authors that the approach could potentially be generalized to other disease states and immunological phenotypes. According to a later analysis, parvovirus B19, influenza, CMV and Epstein-Barr virus appeared linked to several top co-occurrence clusters. V-gene and J-gene trimming of TCR beta chains was associated with a missense DCLRE1C variant in a later genetic analysis, and the association was replicated in an independent cohort. The earlier analysis of fewer than 750 of the donors excluded roughly 16 rarely observed V segments, including chromosome 9 orphons, because counts were too low. Because the 87-base-pair reads could not distinguish some IMGT-functional V segments, including TRBV6-2 and TRBV6-3, those segments were excluded. In both the original and validation cohorts, the classifier was reported to diagnose cytomegalovirus status with high specificity and sensitivity. At a false discovery rate of 0.05, a later analysis linked some 17,000 TCR beta sequences to specific HLA alleles.

Library preparation employed the immunoSEQ multiplex PCR assay. For the multiplex PCR, a mixture combining 60 forward primers for TCR Vbeta segments and 13 reverse primers for TCR Jbeta segments was used. A multiplex PCR assay on genomic DNA amplified the CDR3 region of rearranged TCR beta genes. The amplified TCR beta libraries were sequenced on the Illumina HiSeq System as 87-base-pair reads. Turning to the authors' computational methods: In a later analysis, 77 million or so unique TCR beta chains were counted across the 650 to 700 repertoires, and roughly 11 million of these chains were shared by at least two donors. To remove PCR and sequencing errors, raw reads were error-corrected and collapsed into unique sequences using a nearest-neighbor algorithm that merged closely related sequences. CDR3 sequences were aligned to IMGT reference sequences to assign V, D and J gene segments. For a sequence to be retained, a match of at least six nucleotides was required to both a V gene segment and a J gene segment. A rearrangement counted as productive if the CDR3 had no stop codons and remained in frame with V and J, and every other rearrangement counted as non-productive. Following IMGT convention, CDR3 was defined as the stretch from the second conserved V-encoded cysteine to the conserved J-encoded phenylalanine. In an earlier analysis of around 640 of the donors, sequences lacking an unambiguous match to a single V gene segment were excluded. An earlier analysis of 587 of the donors classified V segments as functional when productive rearrangements were above 56.7% and as segregating when the standard deviation between donors was above 5%. A statistical classification framework was developed to diagnose cytomegalovirus status using the catalog of TCR beta chain sequences. In a later analysis, TCR nucleotide sequences were compared against IMGT/GENE-DB human TR gene sequences so that V and J genes could be assigned. In a later analysis, CDR3 sequences and most-parsimonious VDJ recombination scenarios were assigned using the TCRdist pipeline. In a later analysis, every TCR beta chain was defined by the combination of its CDR3 amino acid sequence and its V-gene family, and reads without a unique V-gene family were dropped. To address suspected cross-contamination and a sequencing artifact, a later analysis removed approximately 600 highly shared, low-generation-probability nucleotide sequences. In a later analysis, a clonal expansion index was calculated for each public chain from normalized within-repertoire ranks of inferred template counts. A later analysis computed generation probabilities with a VDJ recombination model fitted to out-of-frame rearrangements, and checked the results against IGoR. In a later analysis, TCR-TCR, TCR-HLA and TCR-CMV co-occurrence was scored with hypergeometric tests, and a repertoire-size bias correction was applied to TCR pairs. False discovery rates were estimated in a later analysis by permuting HLA or CMV assignments 20 times. In a later analysis, co-occurring TCRs were grouped with DBSCAN, and TCRdist sequence similarity was added when clustering was performed within HLA-allele-positive subsets. For co-occurrence clustering, repertoires with fewer than 30,000 or more than 120,000 public chains were excluded, along with a handful of repertoires with anomalous nucleotide sharing. This immuneACCESS table, as held by TCRdb, lists in-frame sequences with V and J called but not all clones. Of the missing ones, under half trace to an unresolved V gene in checked studies; the others have no known cause. The DNA was the basis for D and trimming; V, J and clone size are from that table. The sample yields around 57,000 clones; more than 80% were counted once. Clones ranked in the top ten supply 1.5% of the sample.

At the junction V is shortened by 5 bases and J by 9 bases, with 11 bases in between. The germline V gene (reference sequence) supplies CDR1 GTSNPN and CDR2 SVGIG. There are 11 amino acids in the CDR3, from cysteine to phenylalanine inclusive. This entry keeps only the CDR3 DNA: 33 bases, framed from base 1. The cohort was made up of 666 healthy bone marrow donors. At the time of sampling, every cohort member was nominally healthy, though immune exposures that went unrecorded were likely present. The donor was CMV seropositive and belonged to the group of 250 to 300 seropositive cohort members. A peripheral blood sample was collected from each donor, and TCR beta sequencing was performed on peripheral blood mononuclear cells. The Qiagen DNeasy Blood Extraction Kit was used to extract genomic DNA from the blood cell samples. Comments on this clone: The antigen it recognizes is unknown. The sample holds no much larger clone one base away, and base qualities are not on file.

This sequence uses TRBV30 and TRBJ2-1; TRBD2 is perhaps the D gene, given 5 matching bases. The sequencing input was PBMCs. This TCR came from a man aged 30-40 years in good health and CMV-seropositive. The nucleotides are TGTGCCTGGGGACCGGGATTTGAGCAGTTCTTC. It specifies CAWGPGFEQFF. The entire variable domain, with the stretches around the CDR3 drawn from the reference TRBV30 and TRBJ2-1 proteins, is SQTIHQWPATLVQPVGSPLSLECTVEGTSNPNLYWYRQAAGRGLQLLFYSVGIGQISSEVPQNLSASRPQDRQFILSSKKLLLSDSGFYLCAWGPGFEQFFGPGTRLTVL.